This T cell receptor (beta chain) was captured in a study of blood T cells in healthy people across ages. The CDR3 extends over 17 amino acids. Germline CDR1 is MGHRA and CDR2 is YSYEKL. A second PCR of roughly 6 to 12 cycles used a sample-barcoded 5' primer and a J-beta primer mix. TCRdb recomputed calls from the 5' RACE reads with MiXCR, one row per CDR3 protein. The top ten hold under 15% of the sample, which has about a million distinct CDR3 sequences, around 46% seen once. Note on this clonotype: A junction boundary mismatches the germline segment, possibly from a read error.

The chain is built from TRBV4-1 and TRBJ2-1, with D perhaps given as TRBD1 or TRBD2 (6 bases each). The clonotype was recovered from a man aged 30 to 45 in good health. Sequencing used blood. The CDR3 DNA is TGCGCCAGCGGCCAAGAGGCACCGGGGGCGACCTACAATGAGCAGTTCTTC. Its protein product is CASGQEAPGATYNEQFF.